These 25 T cell receptor beta chains came from one sample sequenced in a study of T-cell memory formation after mild COVID-19. TCRdb reprocessed the 5' RACE reads via MiXCR and lists one record per CDR3 protein. The table shows fewer than 350,000 distinct CDR3 sequences, with more than 15% occurring only once. Sequenced: PBMCs or a T cell subset sorted from them (not recorded which). The receptors shown here come from a man between 18 and 35 years old who had mild COVID-19 (a few samples of this study predate the infection). Cell type and time point are not known.

The gene calls are TRBV5-1 and TRBJ1-4; TRBD1 matches at 7 bases. CDR1 is SGHRS, CDR2 YFSETQ, per germline. The CDR3 has 14 amino acids. V lost 4 bases to trimming and J lost 4 bases; unmatched junction nucleotides: 4. CDR3 region: CASSIRDSNEKLFF. In DNA, the CDR3 is TGCGCCAGCAGCATCCGGGACAGTAATGAAAAACTGTTTTTT.

This clonotype was seen more than once but under ten times. The chain couples TRBV28 to TRBJ2-7; D may be TRBD1 or TRBD2 (6 bases each). Per germline, CDR1 MDHEN and CDR2 SYDVKM. The V end lost 11 bases, the J end lost 0 bases, and 20 bases lay between the germline ends. The CDR3 totals 15 residues. The CDR3 region is CASGLGGFNSYEQYF. The CDR3 nucleotides read TGTGCCTCCGGTCTAGGGGGGTTCAACTCCTACGAGCAGTACTTC.

The V call is TRBV4-3, the J call TRBJ2-5, with 7 bases matching TRBD2. V dropped 4 bases and J dropped 5; count of bases not matched to a gene: 10. The CDR3 totals 15 residues. Germline V lookup: CDR1 LGHNA, CDR2 YSLEER. CDR3 bases: TGCGCCAGCAGCCCTAGGGCAGTGGGGGGGGAGACCCAGTACTTC. Translating gives CASSPRAVGGETQYF.

This clonotype was recorded many times. This sequence joins TRBV7-2 and TRBJ2-5; D is unresolved. Germline CDR1 is SGHTA and CDR2 is FQGNSA. Trimming took off 0 bases at V and 3 bases at J, with 8 bases between the two ends. The CDR3 has 14 residues. For the CDR3, the DNA is TGTGCCAGCAGCTTAGCGCTGGGGAAAGAGACCCAGTACTTC. As protein: CASSLALGKETQYF.

The J gene is TRBJ1-2, the V gene TRBV5-1; D gene unclear. V was clipped by 0 bases and J by 8 bases, with 17 bases between them. Germline loops: CDR1 SGHRS, CDR2 YFSETQ. The CDR3 has 15 residues. The DNA for the CDR3 is TGCGCCAGCAGCTTGGTAGGAGATTCGGTCGGGGGCTACACCTTC. This encodes CASSLVGDSVGGYTF.

This clonotype came up a few times. This chain links TRBV7-9 with TRBJ1-1; TRBD1 aligns across 10 bases. The CDR3 contains 14 residues. Germline V gene data show CDR1 as SEHNR and CDR2 as FQNEAQ (reference sequence). Trimming removed 2 bases from V and 7 bases from J; junction bases left unmatched: 4. CDR3 in DNA: TGTGCCAGCAGCTTAAAGGGACAGGGGTTTGAAGCTTTCTTT. This gives the protein CASSLKGQGFEAFF.

The V gene is TRBV4-2, the J gene TRBJ2-5; TRBD2 matches 10 bases. Germline CDR1 reads LGHNA; CDR2 reads YNFKEQ. Trimming at V came to 4 bases and at J to 4 bases, leaving 12 bases not matched to a gene. This CDR3 has 17 amino acids. CDR3 nucleotides: TGTGCCAGCAGCCGAGGGGGTAGCGGGGGGCCCCGAGAGACCCAGTACTTC. This sequence encodes CASSRGGSGGPRETQYF.

This clonotype was observed a handful of times. The chain carries TRBV12-3 or TRBV12-4 and TRBJ2-3, with a weak D call TRBD1 (6 bases). Trimming took 5 bases from V and 2 from J, leaving 14 bases between them. The CDR3 sequence is 15 residues long. The CDR3 region is CASSTLAGATDTQYF. For the CDR3, the DNA is TGTGCCAGCAGTACCCTAGCAGGGGCCACAGATACGCAGTATTTT.

The V call is TRBV7-9, the J call TRBJ1-1, with D possibly TRBD1 on 6 matching bases. V was shortened by 5 bases and J by 5 bases, with 21 bases between the two germline ends. Germline CDR1 is SEHNR and CDR2 is FQNEAQ (reference sequence). The CDR3 consists of 16 residues. This CDR3 is CASSIPIQGFETEAFF. In DNA, the CDR3 is TGTGCCAGCAGCATACCGATACAGGGCTTTGAGACTGAAGCTTTCTTT.

The V call is TRBV6-4, the J call TRBJ2-2, with D perhaps TRBD1 (5 bases). The germline V gene has CDR1 MRHNA and CDR2 SNTAGT. Between the trimmed V and J ends, which lost 2 bases and 4 bases, there was a span of 8 bases. CDR3 size: 14 residues. CDR3 sequence: CASSDRGGTGELFF. CDR3 in DNA: TGTGCCAGCAGTGACAGGGGTGGCACCGGGGAGCTGTTTTTT.

The sample holds many counts of this clonotype. DNA for the CDR3: TGCGCCAGCAGCTTGAGCGGGTACAATGAGCAGTTCTTC. Its translation: CASSLSGYNEQFF. The chain employs TRBV5-1 and TRBJ2-1; D perhaps matches TRBD2 (6 bases). There are 13 residues in the CDR3. The V end lost 1 base, the J end lost 4 bases, and 6 bases lay between the germline ends. Per germline, CDR1 SGHRS and CDR2 YFSETQ.

Ten or more counts support this clonotype. This sequence joins TRBV27 and TRBJ1-6; no firm D call. Germline V gene data show CDR1 as MNHEY and CDR2 as SMNVEV (reference sequence). The ends were cut back, 3 bases at V and 9 bases at J, with 6 bases in the middle. CDR3 length equals 12 residues. CDR3 nucleotide sequence: TGTGCCAGCAGTTTGTTGGGTTCACCCCTCCACTTT. This translates into CASSLLGSPLHF.

This clonotype was observed at least ten times. This sequence joins TRBV7-9 and TRBJ2-4; TRBD2 might be the D (5 bases). This CDR3 spans 14 amino acids. V shed 3 bases and J shed 0 bases, with 6 bases lying between them. CDR1 is SEHNR, CDR2 FQNEAQ, per germline (reference sequence). The CDR3 DNA reads TGTGCCAGCAGCTTGAGCGGAGCCAAAAACATTCAGTACTTC. As protein: CASSLSGAKNIQYF.

This clonotype turned up a few times. V gene TRBV20-1 combines with J gene TRBJ1-2; no firm D call. Germline CDR1 reads DFQATT; CDR2 reads SNEGSKA (reference sequence). Trimming removed 6 bases from V and 8 bases from J, with 7 bases in between. CDR3 length: 9 residues. The CDR3 reads CSATDGYTF. The DNA for the CDR3 is TGCAGTGCCACGGACGGCTACACCTTC.

V usage is TRBV27 and J usage is TRBJ2-5; TRBD2 matches 7 bases. Germline V gene sequence: CDR1 MNHEY, CDR2 SMNVEV (reference sequence). The CDR3 runs to 14 residues. The J segment lost 7 bases and the V segment lost 5 bases, leaving 10 bases of the junction unmatched. The chain's CDR3 is CASSSSVGGRTQYF. The CDR3 bases are TGTGCCAGCAGTAGTTCCGTGGGGGGGAGGACCCAGTACTTC.

This clonotype was found a few times. The V and J genes are TRBV10-3 and TRBJ2-3; a possible D gene is TRBD2 (6 bases). The CDR3 runs to 14 residues. Trimming took off 5 bases at V and 2 bases at J, with 11 bases between the two ends. The germline V gene encodes CDR1 ENHRY and CDR2 SYGVKD. The CDR3 is CAISPGGTTDTQYF. CDR3 nucleotides: TGTGCCATCAGTCCGGGCGGGACCACAGATACGCAGTATTTT.

This clonotype was found many times. The rearrangement joins TRBV2 to TRBJ2-5; D is possibly TRBD2 (6 bases). CDR3 size: 15 residues. V lost 6 bases to trimming and J lost 2 bases, with 16 bases between them. In germline, CDR1 is SNHLY, CDR2 FYNNEI. CDR3 sequence (DNA): TGTGCCAGCAGAGCATCTACGAGCGGGCAAGAGACCCAGTACTTC. Protein: CASRASTSGQETQYF. The whole variable domain, filled in from reference TRBV2 and TRBJ2-5, reads EPEVTQTPSHQVTQMGQEVILRCVPISNHLYFYWYRQILGQKVEFLVSFYNNEISEKSEIFDDQFSVERPDGSNFTLKIRSTKLEDSAMYFCASRASTSGQETQYFGPGTRLLVL.

The sample holds a few counts of this clonotype. This rearrangement joins TRBV4-2 to TRBJ2-2; 12 positions match TRBD2. V dropped 5 bases and J dropped 5; count of bases not matched to a gene: 6. The CDR3 covers 16 residues. The germline V gene encodes CDR1 LGHNA and CDR2 YNFKEQ. The CDR3 here is CASSKTGTSGTGELFF. The CDR3 coding sequence is TGTGCCAGCAGCAAAACCGGGACTAGCGGGACCGGGGAGCTGTTTTTT.

The chain has TRBV20-1 and TRBJ1-5, with D perhaps TRBD1 (6 bases). V lost 1 base and J 1 base, leaving 8 bases between the germline ends. The CDR3 is 14 residues long. Germline CDR1 is DFQATT and CDR2 is SNEGSKA (reference sequence). The CDR3 is CSARGTVSNQPQHF. CDR3 DNA: TGCAGTGCTAGAGGGACAGTCAGCAATCAGCCCCAGCATTTT.

J is TRBJ1-2 and V is TRBV7-9; 7 bases fit TRBD1. The V segment lost 5 bases and the J segment 5 bases; nucleotides outside the gene matches: 5. This CDR3 is built from 13 residues. Germline assignment: CDR1 SEHNR and CDR2 FQNEAQ (reference sequence). CDR3 amino acids: CASSPQGWYGYTF. The CDR3 DNA reads TGTGCCAGCAGCCCACAGGGGTGGTATGGCTACACCTTC.

This clonotype was seen repeatedly, ten times or more. J is TRBJ2-1 and V is TRBV4-3; 8 bases map to TRBD1. Per the germline V gene, CDR1 is LGHNA and CDR2 is YSLEER. Germline trimming cut 0 bases from V and 3 bases from J; bases unmatched to any gene: 4. The CDR3 covers 16 residues. The CDR3 region has the DNA TGCGCCAGCAGCCAAGATGCGGACAGGGACTACAATGAGCAGTTCTTC. It translates to CASSQDADRDYNEQFF.

V gene TRBV4-1 combines with J gene TRBJ2-7; D might be TRBD2 (6 bases). The germline gives CDR1 MGHRA, CDR2 YSYEKL. V lost 4 bases and J 0 bases, leaving 13 bases between the germline ends. CDR3 length: 15 amino acids. The chain's CDR3 is CASSPRDGSSYEQYF. As DNA, the CDR3 is TGCGCCAGCAGCCCCCGGGACGGGAGCTCCTACGAGCAGTACTTC.

This clonotype was seen a few times. V usage is TRBV9 and J usage is TRBJ2-4; D perhaps matches TRBD1 (5 bases). CDR1 and CDR2 from the germline V gene are SGDLS and YYNGEE. This CDR3 has 14 residues. The V gene lost 0 bases and the J gene lost 8 bases, with 12 bases spanning the gap. This CDR3 reads CASSVGPREDIQYF. The CDR3 DNA is TGTGCCAGCAGCGTAGGCCCCAGGGAAGACATTCAGTACTTC.

This sequence joins TRBV10-3 and TRBJ1-6; 7 bases agree with TRBD1. After removal of 3 bases from V and 8 bases from J, the junction contained 7 bases not matched to a gene. Germline V gene data show CDR1 as ENHRY and CDR2 as SYGVKD. CDR3 length: 15 amino acids. The CDR3 coding sequence is TGTGCCATCAGTGACCAGACAGGGAAGGATTCACCCCTCCACTTT. Its translation: CAISDQTGKDSPLHF.

This clonotype has only one observation. The rearrangement links TRBV11-2 to TRBJ2-7; unclear D gene. Per the germline V gene, CDR1 is SGHAT and CDR2 is FQNNGV. V gave up 0 bases and J gave up 7 bases, with 10 bases separating them. The CDR3 is 13 residues long. The CDR3 loop is CASSLDPSFEQYV. In nucleotides, the CDR3 is TGTGCCAGCAGCTTAGATCCATCCTTTGAGCAGTACGTC.